This T cell receptor beta chain derives from a study of OX40 agonist ivuxolimab in advanced cancers. General study findings and limits: Clones of CD4+ and CD8+ blood T cells grew by week 6 at doses of 0.1 to 3.0 mg/kg.

The sample holds a few counts of this clone. The antigen remains unidentified. Other DNA sequences in the same sample also yield this CDR3. The CDR3 is 11 residues long. Trimming shortened V by 3 bases and J by 4 bases, and 6 bases separated the two germline ends. Germline-derived CDR1 and CDR2 are DFQATT and SNEGSKA (reference sequence). Sequencing was performed with immunoSEQ multiplex PCR; in TCRdb, only in-frame clones are kept and a portion is missing. This sample has tens of thousands of clones, with more than 80% found just once. This sample comprised CD4+ or CD8+ T cells sorted from blood, obtained in a trial of the OX40 agonist ivuxolimab. The receptor was isolated from an adult with an advanced solid tumor such as melanoma, head and neck, liver or kidney cancer. The genes are TRBV20-1 and TRBJ2-5, with D uncertain. The CDR3 DNA is TGCAGTGCTAGCCTAGGAGAGACCCAGTACTTC. This encodes CSASLGETQYF.